The source of this T cell receptor beta chain is a study of T cell changes during pregnancy in multiple sclerosis (dated by TCRdb to the late 2010s). Broadly, across the study: Changes in the T cell repertoire over the course of pregnancy were examined in this study in women with multiple sclerosis.

The library was obtained by the immunoSEQ multiplex PCR assay. As stored in TCRdb, this immuneACCESS dataset retains in-frame rearrangements with V and J assigned. A fraction of the clones does not appear; measured against another copy, unresolved V genes explain less than half of the discrepancy, and the remainder lacks a known reason. The sample includes 20,000 to 25,000 clones, with more than 75% observed a single time. Of the sample, 6.5% to 8% falls within the top ten clones. The germline V gene (reference sequence) supplies CDR1 SSHAT and CDR2 FNYEAQ. Measured from the cysteine to the phenylalanine, the CDR3 is 18 residues long. Left in the record is the CDR3 DNA by itself, 54 bases read in frame from the first base. V and J are truncated by 3 bases and 1 base respectively, leaving an intervening sequence of 21 bases. Note on this clone: The specificity of this receptor is unknown. The sample holds no much larger clone one base away, and base qualities are not on file.

The rearrangement combines TRBV7-7 with TRBJ1-1, with an unclear D gene assignment. The origin of this receptor is a female donor with multiple sclerosis, enrolled in a pregnancy study. The sequencing used CD8+ T cells from peripheral blood mononuclear cells, collected before pregnancy. For the CDR3, the sequence is CASSFEVLSEQTNTEAFF. The DNA sequence is as follows: TGTGCCAGCAGCTTTGAGGTTTTATCGGAGCAAACGAACACTGAAGCTTTCTTT.